The clone carrying this TCR beta chain was counted between two and nine times. The antigen remains unidentified. From germline, CDR1 is SGHNT and CDR2 YENEEA. With V trimmed by 3 bases and J by 6 bases, 1 base remained unmatched. The CDR3 runs to 14 residues. TCRdb's table, derived via immunoSEQ multiplex PCR, lists solely in-frame clones and lacks some. The sample records 4,500 to 5,500 clones, about 29% being singletons. The record originates from a study of T cells in localized non-small cell lung cancer. Study-wide findings and caveats: Median around 54 top-100 tumor clones were shared with paired adjacent lung. Overall survival was longer when the density of T cells in the blood was higher. A single tumor region was sequenced, leaving heterogeneity possible.

This specimen was lung tumor tissue, taken before any cancer treatment. The TCR originated in a male donor at least 60 years old with stage I lung adenocarcinoma. V gene TRBV11-3 combines with J gene TRBJ1-4; TRBD1 matches at 10 bases. The CDR3: CASSFGTGDEKLFF. CDR3 in DNA: TGTGCCAGCAGCTTCGGGACAGGGGATGAAAAACTGTTTTTT.